This TCR beta chain is from a study of T cell responses to AZD1222 COVID-19 vaccine. The germline V and J ends were trimmed by 7 bases and 4 bases, with 17 bases remaining between them. CDR1 SNHLY and CDR2 FYNNEI come from the germline V gene. This CDR3 is 15 amino acids long. A note on this clone: Its antigen remains unidentified.

Whole-study results and caveats: Repertoires were obtained solely post-peak T cell response. Spike-specific TCRs gained breadth and depth after people received two AZD1222 doses. White British donors predominated, females outnumbered males, and clonal diversity was possibly underestimated.

The data were produced by immunoSEQ multiplex PCR, yet TCRdb's version contains in-frame clones alone and is incomplete. The sample holds 150,000 or so clones, 90% seen once. V and J are TRBV2 and TRBJ2-1; no firm D call. The sequence was obtained from an adult in good health. Sequencing was performed on peripheral blood, taken on day 0 of AZD1222 vaccination. The CDR3, as DNA: TGTGCCAGCATAGGTGCCTGGTCTAGTTACAATGAGCAGTTCTTC. Protein product: CASIGAWSSYNEQFF.